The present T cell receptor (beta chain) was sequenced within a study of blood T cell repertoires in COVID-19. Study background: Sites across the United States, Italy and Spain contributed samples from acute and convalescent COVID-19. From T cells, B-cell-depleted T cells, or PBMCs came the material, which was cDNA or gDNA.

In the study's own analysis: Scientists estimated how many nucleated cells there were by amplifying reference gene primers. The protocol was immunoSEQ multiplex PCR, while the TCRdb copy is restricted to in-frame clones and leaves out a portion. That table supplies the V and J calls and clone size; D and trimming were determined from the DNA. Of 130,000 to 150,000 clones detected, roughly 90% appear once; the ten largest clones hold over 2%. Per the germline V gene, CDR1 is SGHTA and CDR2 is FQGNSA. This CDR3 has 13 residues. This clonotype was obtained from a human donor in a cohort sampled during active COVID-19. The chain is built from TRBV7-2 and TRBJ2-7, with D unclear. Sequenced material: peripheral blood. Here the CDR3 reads CASSLAESTGMLV. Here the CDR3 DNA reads TGTGCCAGCAGCTTAGCGGAGTCGACTGGTATGCTGGTC.